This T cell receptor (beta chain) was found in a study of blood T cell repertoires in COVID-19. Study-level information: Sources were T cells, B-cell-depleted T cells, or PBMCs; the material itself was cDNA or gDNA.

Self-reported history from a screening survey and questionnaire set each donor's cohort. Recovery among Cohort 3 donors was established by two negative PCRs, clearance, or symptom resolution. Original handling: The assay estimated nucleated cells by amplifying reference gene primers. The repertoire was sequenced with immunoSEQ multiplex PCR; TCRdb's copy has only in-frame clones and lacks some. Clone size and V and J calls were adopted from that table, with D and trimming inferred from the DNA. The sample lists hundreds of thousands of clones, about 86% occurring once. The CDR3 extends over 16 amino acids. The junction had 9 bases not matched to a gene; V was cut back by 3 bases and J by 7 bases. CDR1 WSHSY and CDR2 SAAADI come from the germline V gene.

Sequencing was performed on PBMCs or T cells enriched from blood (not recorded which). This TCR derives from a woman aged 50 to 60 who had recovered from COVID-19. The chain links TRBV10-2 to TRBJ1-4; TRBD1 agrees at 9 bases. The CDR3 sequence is CASSEEGTGTSEKLFF. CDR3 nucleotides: TGCGCCAGCAGTGAAGAGGGGACAGGGACAAGTGAAAAACTGTTTTTT.